The source of this TCR beta chain is a study of response to subunit inactivated influenza vaccine. Study results and limitations: With each seasonal influenza vaccination, the authors suggested, few new T cells are recruited.

The CDR3 loop spans 13 amino acids. CDR1 and CDR2 from the germline V gene are MNHEY and SVGEGT. Trimming shortened V by 7 bases and J by 5 bases, and 14 bases separated the two germline ends. TCRdb analysed the RT-PCR reads with MiXCR anew, one entry per CDR3 protein. The profile covers approximately 300,000 distinct CDR3 sequences, with roughly 22% appearing a single time and under 13% taken by the ten largest. A remark on this clonotype: What it recognizes is unknown.

This chain joins TRBV6-2 or TRBV6-3 and TRBJ2-5, with D possibly being TRBD1 or TRBD2 (5 bases each). The TCR was taken from a man between 50 and 69 years old who received an inactivated influenza vaccine. Material: PBMCs from blood, obtained about 20 months after vaccination. The CDR3, as DNA: TGTGCCAGCAACCAGCGGTGGGGGGAGACCCAGTACTTC. As protein: CASNQRWGETQYF.